The next 7 T cell receptor beta chains were all read from a single sample in a study of beta chain features in type 1 diabetes. Findings and limits, study-wide: TCRB CDR3s were moderately but significantly shorter in Type 1 diabetes patients in all four CD4+ subsets.

What was sequenced were expressed TCRB transcripts, since all of the isolated RNA had been reverse transcribed. Data came from immunoSEQ multiplex PCR; TCRdb stores just in-frame clones and leaves some out. The sample has about 190,000 clones, approximately 7.8% seen once. These receptors' targets are unknown. The sequencing sample was made of central memory CD4+ T cells from blood. All receptors come from a woman aged 40 to 50 with type 1 diabetes.

This clone was detected a few times. The chain uses TRBV7-3 and TRBJ2-1, with D possibly matching TRBD2 (5 bases). With 5 bases removed from V and 3 bases from J, the gap between germline ends came to 20 bases. The germline gives CDR1 SGHTA, CDR2 FQGTGA. This CDR3 region has 17 residues. CDR3 coding DNA: TGTGCCAGCAGCCCCTCGAGGGCTTTGGGGAACTACAATGAGCAGTTCTTC. Translation: CASSPSRALGNYNEQFF.

The chain is built from TRBV5-1 and TRBJ2-1; D possibly corresponds to TRBD2 (6 bases). This CDR3 comprises 15 residues. Germline V gene data show CDR1 as SGHRS and CDR2 as YFSETQ. V was trimmed by 4 bases and J by 3 bases, leaving 14 bases between them. CDR3 bases: TGCGCCAGCAGCCCACGGGAGTATAGCTACAATGAGCAGTTCTTC. Protein product: CASSPREYSYNEQFF.

The chain employs TRBV4-3 and TRBJ2-7; 14 nucleotides match TRBD2. This CDR3 contains 15 residues. Looked up from germline, CDR1 is LGHNA and CDR2 is YSLEER. V trimming: 5 bases; J trimming: 7 bases; junction bases outside the gene matches: 7. CDR3 DNA: TGCGCCAGCAGCTGGGGACTAGCGGGAGTTTTGGAGCAGTACTTC. This codes for CASSWGLAGVLEQYF.

The chain couples TRBV5-1 to TRBJ1-4; 8 nucleotides match TRBD1. CDR3 length equals 14 residues. The V gene's germline CDR1 is SGHRS and CDR2 YFSETQ. The trim removed 0 bases at V and 5 bases at J, leaving 0 bases unmatched. The CDR3 protein is CASSLGTGNEKLFF. In DNA, the CDR3 is TGCGCCAGCAGCTTGGGGACAGGGAATGAAAAACTGTTTTTT.

This clone turned up a few times. The chain has TRBV11-2 and TRBJ2-5, with D possibly TRBD1 on 5 matching bases. Germline V gene lookup returns CDR1 SGHAT and CDR2 FQNNGV. The CDR3 is made up of 14 amino acids. Trimming left V 5 bases short and J 3 bases short, with 13 bases between. Here the CDR3 DNA reads TGTGCCAGCAGCCCCACGGCAGGGAAAGAGACCCAGTACTTC. Amino acids: CASSPTAGKETQYF.

This clone came up a few times. The chain carries TRBV7-3 and TRBJ1-2, with 7 bases aligning to TRBD1. The CDR3 totals 15 residues. Germline V lookup: CDR1 SGHTA, CDR2 FQGTGA. J gave up 5 bases and V 5 bases, and 11 bases lay outside the gene matches. The CDR3: CASSPGTVRSYGYTF. The CDR3 nucleotides read TGTGCCAGCAGCCCTGGGACAGTGAGATCATATGGCTACACCTTC. The full variable domain, in which reference TRBV7-3 and TRBJ1-2 provide the parts outside the CDR3, is GAGVSQTPSNKVTEKGKYVELRCDPISGHTALYWYRQSLGQGPEFLIYFQGTGAADDSGLPNDRFFAVRPEGSVSTLKIQRTERGDSAVYLCASSPGTVRSYGYTFGSGTRLTVV.

The V call is TRBV19, the J call TRBJ2-2; TRBD2 agrees at 7 bases. The CDR3 covers 17 residues. Germline trimming cut 7 bases from V and 6 bases from J; bases unmatched to any gene: 17. Germline CDR1 is LNHDA and CDR2 is SQIVND (reference sequence). CDR3 sequence reads: CASTNPSGEREAGELFF. CDR3 nucleotides: TGTGCCAGTACCAACCCCAGCGGGGAGAGAGAGGCCGGGGAGCTGTTTTTT. Full variable domain (remainder filled in from reference TRBV19 and TRBJ2-2): DGGITQSPKYLFRKEGQNVTLSCEQNLNHDAMYWYRQDPGQGLRLIYYSQIVNDFQKGDIAEGYSVSREKKESFPLTVTSAQKNPTAFYLCASTNPSGEREAGELFFGEGSRLTVL.